Below, 2 T cell receptor beta chains from the same sample are listed, as sequenced in a study of blood T cell repertoires in COVID-19. Using immunoSEQ multiplex PCR, the repertoire was profiled, and TCRdb retains in-frame clones only, with some absent. The sample holds roughly 190,000 clones, around 80% seen once. Sequenced: peripheral blood. The receptors here all came from a young man with active or convalescent COVID-19.

The J gene is TRBJ1-3, the V gene TRBV6-5; D is uncertain. The CDR3 has 11 amino acids. The germline V gene encodes CDR1 MNHEY and CDR2 SVGAGI. Between the trimmed V and J ends, which lost 4 bases and 8 bases, there was a span of 6 bases. Here the CDR3 reads CASSSLHTIYF. Here the CDR3 DNA reads TGTGCCAGCAGTTCCCTTCACACCATATATTTT.

This chain links TRBV28 with TRBJ1-5; TRBD1 aligns across 7 bases. V lost 5 bases to trimming and J lost 4 bases; unmatched junction nucleotides: 8. This CDR3 is built from 15 residues. Germline V lookup: CDR1 MDHEN, CDR2 SYDVKM. CDR3 bases: TGTGCCAGCAGTACTGGGGGACAGCTAAATCAGCCCCAGCATTTT. Amino acids: CASSTGGQLNQPQHF.